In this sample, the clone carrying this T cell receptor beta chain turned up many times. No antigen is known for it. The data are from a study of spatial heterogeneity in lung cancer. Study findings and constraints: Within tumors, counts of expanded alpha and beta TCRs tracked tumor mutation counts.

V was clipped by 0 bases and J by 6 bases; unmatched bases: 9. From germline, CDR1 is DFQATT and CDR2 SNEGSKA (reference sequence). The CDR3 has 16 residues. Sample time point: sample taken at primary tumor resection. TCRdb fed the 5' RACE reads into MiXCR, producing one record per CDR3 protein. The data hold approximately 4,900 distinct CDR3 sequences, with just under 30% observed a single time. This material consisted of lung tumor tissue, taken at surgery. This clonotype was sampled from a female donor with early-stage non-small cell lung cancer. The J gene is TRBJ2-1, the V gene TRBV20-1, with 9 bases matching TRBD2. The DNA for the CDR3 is TGCAGTGCTAGAGACCCCGGACTTAGCGGGGGCAATGAGCAGTTCTTC. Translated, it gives CSARDPGLSGGNEQFF.